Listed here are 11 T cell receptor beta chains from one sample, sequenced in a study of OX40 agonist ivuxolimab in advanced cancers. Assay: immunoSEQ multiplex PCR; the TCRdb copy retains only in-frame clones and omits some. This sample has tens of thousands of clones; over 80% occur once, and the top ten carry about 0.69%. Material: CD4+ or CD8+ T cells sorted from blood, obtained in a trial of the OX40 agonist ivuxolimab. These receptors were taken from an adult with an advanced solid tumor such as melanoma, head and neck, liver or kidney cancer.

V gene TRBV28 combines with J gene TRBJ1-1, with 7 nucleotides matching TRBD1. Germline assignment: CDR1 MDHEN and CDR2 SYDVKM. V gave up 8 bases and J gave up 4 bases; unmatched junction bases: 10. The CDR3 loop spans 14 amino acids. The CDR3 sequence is CASVGAGGLTEAFF. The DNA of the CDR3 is TGTGCCAGCGTTGGAGCAGGGGGACTCACTGAAGCTTTCTTT.

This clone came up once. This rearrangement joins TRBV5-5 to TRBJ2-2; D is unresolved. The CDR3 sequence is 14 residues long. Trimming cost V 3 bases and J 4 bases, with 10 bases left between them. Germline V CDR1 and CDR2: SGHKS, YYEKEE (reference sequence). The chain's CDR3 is CASSSFGSTGELFF. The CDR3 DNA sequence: TGTGCCAGCAGCTCCTTTGGCAGCACCGGGGAGCTGTTTTTT.

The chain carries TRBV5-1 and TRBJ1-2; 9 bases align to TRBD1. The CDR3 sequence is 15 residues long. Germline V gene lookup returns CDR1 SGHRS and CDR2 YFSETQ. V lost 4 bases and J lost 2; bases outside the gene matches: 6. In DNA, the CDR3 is TGCGCCAGCAGCGCCGGACAGGGGAGGAACTATGGCTACACCTTC. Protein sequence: CASSAGQGRNYGYTF.

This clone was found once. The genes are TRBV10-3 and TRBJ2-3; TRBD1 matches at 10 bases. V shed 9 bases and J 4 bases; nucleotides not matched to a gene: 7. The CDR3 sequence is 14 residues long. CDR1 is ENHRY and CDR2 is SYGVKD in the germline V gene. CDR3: CAMRQGARADTQYF. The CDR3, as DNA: TGTGCCATGAGACAGGGGGCTAGGGCAGATACGCAGTATTTT.

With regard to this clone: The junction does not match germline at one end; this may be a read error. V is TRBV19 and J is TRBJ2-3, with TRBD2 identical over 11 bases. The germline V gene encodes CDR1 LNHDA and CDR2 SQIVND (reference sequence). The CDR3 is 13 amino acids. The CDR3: CASSITGQLAGVF. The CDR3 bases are TGTGCCAGTAGTATAACTGGCCAACTAGCGGGGGTTTTT.

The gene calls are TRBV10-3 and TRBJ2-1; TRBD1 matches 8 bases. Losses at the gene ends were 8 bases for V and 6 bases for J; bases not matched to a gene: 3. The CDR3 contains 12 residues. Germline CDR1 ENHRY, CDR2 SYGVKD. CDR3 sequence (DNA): TGTGCCATCGAAACAGGGGGCAATGAGCAGTTCTTC. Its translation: CAIETGGNEQFF.

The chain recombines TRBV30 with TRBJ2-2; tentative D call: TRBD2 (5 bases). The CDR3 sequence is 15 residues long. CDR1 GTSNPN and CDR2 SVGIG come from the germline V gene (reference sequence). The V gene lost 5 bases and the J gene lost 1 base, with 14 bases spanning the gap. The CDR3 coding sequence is TGTGCCTGGGAAAGAGGGTTTAGGAACACCGGGGAGCTGTTTTTT. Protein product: CAWERGFRNTGELFF.

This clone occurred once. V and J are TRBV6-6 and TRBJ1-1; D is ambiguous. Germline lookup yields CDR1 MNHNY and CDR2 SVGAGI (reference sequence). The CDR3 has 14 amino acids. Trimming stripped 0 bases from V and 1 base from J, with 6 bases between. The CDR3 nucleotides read TGTGCCAGCAGTTACTCTGGCACGAACACTGAAGCTTTCTTT. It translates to CASSYSGTNTEAFF.

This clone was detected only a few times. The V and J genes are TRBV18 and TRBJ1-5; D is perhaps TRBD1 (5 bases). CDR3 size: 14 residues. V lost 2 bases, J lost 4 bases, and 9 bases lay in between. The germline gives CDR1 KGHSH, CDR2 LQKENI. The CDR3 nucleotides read TGTGCCAGCTCACCAAGGGACGGGAATCAGCCCCAGCATTTT. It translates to CASSPRDGNQPQHF.

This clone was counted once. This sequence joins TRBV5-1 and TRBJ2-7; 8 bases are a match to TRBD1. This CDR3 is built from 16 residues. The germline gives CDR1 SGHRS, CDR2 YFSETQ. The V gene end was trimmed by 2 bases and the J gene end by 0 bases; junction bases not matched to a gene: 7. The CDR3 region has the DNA TGCGCCAGCAGCTTACAGGGGGTGACCCTCTCCTACGAGCAGTACTTC. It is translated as CASSLQGVTLSYEQYF.

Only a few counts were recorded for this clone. CDR3 in DNA: TGCGCCAGCAGCCCTTTTGGCAGGGCCTCGAACACCGGGGAGCTGTTTTTT. Translation gives CASSPFGRASNTGELFF. The V call is TRBV5-1, the J call TRBJ2-2; a possible D gene is TRBD1 (5 bases). This CDR3 has 17 amino acids. Trimming took 4 bases from V and 0 from J, leaving 16 bases between them. Germline V gene data show CDR1 as SGHRS and CDR2 as YFSETQ.